Listed below are T cell receptor beta chains from one sample, sequenced in a study of T-cell memory formation after mild COVID-19. In TCRdb, the 5' RACE reads were re-called with MiXCR into one record per CDR3 protein. Of about 320,000 distinct CDR3 sequences in the sample, around 15% are singletons; the top ten hold roughly a fifth. Source material: PBMCs or a T cell subset sorted from them (not recorded which). The receptors come from a man between 18 and 29 years old who had mild COVID-19 (a few samples of this study predate the infection). Cell type and time point are not known. The CDR3 runs from the conserved cysteine through the conserved F or W. D genes are given only for firm matches. Rows may omit the clone size; those that give it use once, few, many or a size class.

V gene: TRBV5-1; J gene: TRBJ2-1; D gene: TRBD2; clone size: few; CDR3 DNA: TGCGCCAGCAGCTTGGTAACTAGCGGGGGACTTAGGCAGTTCTTC; CDR3 protein: CASSLVTSGGLRQFF
V gene: TRBV7-9; J gene: TRBJ2-5; D gene: TRBD1; clone size: few; CDR3 DNA: TGTGCCAGCAGCTCATCCGGACAGGCGTACCAAGAGACCCAGTACTTC; CDR3 protein: CASSSSGQAYQETQYF
V gene: TRBV15; J gene: TRBJ1-1; D gene: -; clone size: few; CDR3 DNA: TGTGCCACCAGTCCTGCGGGGGTGGGCACTGAAGCTTTCTTT; CDR3 protein: CATSPAGVGTEAFF
V gene: TRBV5-1; J gene: TRBJ2-3; D gene: TRBD2; clone size: few; CDR3 DNA: TGCGCCAGCAGCCTCGGGGCGGGGGGACGAACAGATACGCAGTATTTT; CDR3 protein: CASSLGAGGRTDTQYF
V gene: TRBV2; J gene: TRBJ1-5; D gene: -; clone size: -; CDR3 DNA: TGTGCCAGCAAGCAGGCGGGTCTACAGCCCCAGCATTTT; CDR3 protein: CASKQAGLQPQHF
V gene: TRBV7-2; J gene: TRBJ1-5; D gene: -; clone size: -; CDR3 DNA: TGTGCCAGCAGCTTAGGGCGGGGACCCCAGCATTTT; CDR3 protein: CASSLGRGPQHF
V gene: TRBV7-2; J gene: TRBJ2-3; D gene: -; clone size: few; CDR3 DNA: TGTGCCAGCACCCCGGGGATCGCAGATACGCAGTATTTT; CDR3 protein: CASTPGIADTQYF
V gene: TRBV15; J gene: TRBJ1-4; D gene: TRBD1; clone size: few; CDR3 DNA: TGTGCCACCAGCGGAAATCAGTGGGACAGGGGAAGGGAAAAACTGTTTTTT; CDR3 protein: CATSGNQWDRGREKLFF
V gene: TRBV9; J gene: TRBJ2-7; D gene: -; clone size: few; CDR3 DNA: TGTGCCAGCAGCGAGTCCCCCGGCTTAGACTACGAGCAGTACTTC; CDR3 protein: CASSESPGLDYEQYF
V gene: TRBV20-1; J gene: TRBJ2-3; D gene: -; clone size: few; CDR3 DNA: TGCAGTGCCCTACGGACGCCACACGCAACAGATACGCAGTATTTT; CDR3 protein: CSALRTPHATDTQYF
V gene: TRBV20-1; J gene: TRBJ1-6; D gene: -; clone size: -; CDR3 DNA: TGCAGTGCTAGAGTTTCTGGGGGGCCGGATTCACCCCTCCACTTT; CDR3 protein: CSARVSGGPDSPLHF
V gene: TRBV6-5; J gene: TRBJ1-1; D gene: -; clone size: many; CDR3 DNA: TGTGCCAGCAGTTACGGGAGTTTGAACACTGAAGCTTTCTTT; CDR3 protein: CASSYGSLNTEAFF
V gene: TRBV7-9; J gene: TRBJ2-1; D gene: TRBD2; clone size: -; CDR3 DNA: TGTGCCAGCAGTCCCCTGCGGGGGAGTGGCACCTACAATGAGCAGTTCTTC; CDR3 protein: CASSPLRGSGTYNEQFF
V gene: TRBV12-3/TRBV12-4; J gene: TRBJ2-5; D gene: -; clone size: -; CDR3 DNA: TGTGCCAGCAGTTTTGGGGTGGGTCAAGAGACCCAGTACTTC; CDR3 protein: CASSFGVGQETQYF
V gene: TRBV7-9; J gene: TRBJ2-3; D gene: -; clone size: many; CDR3 DNA: TGTGCCAGCAGCTTATCCGGGGGCCTAGATACGCAGTATTTT; CDR3 protein: CASSLSGGLDTQYF
V gene: TRBV6-2/TRBV6-3; J gene: TRBJ1-6; D gene: -; clone size: -; CDR3 DNA: TGTGCCAGCAGTTCCCCTCTCTCTGGCCTCCACTTT; CDR3 protein: CASSSPLSGLHF
V gene: TRBV7-9; J gene: TRBJ1-1; D gene: -; clone size: many; CDR3 DNA: TGTGCCAGCAGCTTAGATCCCGTAGGGACTGAAGCTTTCTTT; CDR3 protein: CASSLDPVGTEAFF
V gene: TRBV6-2/TRBV6-3; J gene: TRBJ2-5; D gene: TRBD2; clone size: few; CDR3 DNA: TGTGCCAGCATTAGCGGGGCCAGCGGGGGACTCCGAGAGACCCAGTACTTC; CDR3 protein: CASISGASGGLRETQYF
V gene: TRBV20-1; J gene: TRBJ2-7; D gene: TRBD1; clone size: few; CDR3 DNA: TGCAGTGCTAGAGATATTGTCCGGACAGGGGGCCTTGAGCAGTACTTC; CDR3 protein: CSARDIVRTGGLEQYF
V gene: TRBV15; J gene: TRBJ2-7; D gene: -; clone size: few; CDR3 DNA: TGTGCCACCAGCAGCTTTAGCGGCGGCGAGCAGTACTTC; CDR3 protein: CATSSFSGGEQYF
V gene: TRBV15; J gene: TRBJ2-5; D gene: TRBD2; clone size: -; CDR3 DNA: TGTGCCACCAGAAAAGGGACTAGCGGGGAAGAGACCCAGTACTTC; CDR3 protein: CATRKGTSGEETQYF
V gene: TRBV4-3; J gene: TRBJ1-1; D gene: -; clone size: few; CDR3 DNA: TGCGCCAGCAGCCAAGATCTTAAGGGTGGGACTGAAGCTTTCTTT; CDR3 protein: CASSQDLKGGTEAFF
V gene: TRBV27; J gene: TRBJ2-7; D gene: -; clone size: few; CDR3 DNA: TGTGCCAGCAGTCGTCCGGGACACTACGAGCAGTACTTC; CDR3 protein: CASSRPGHYEQYF
V gene: TRBV12-3/TRBV12-4; J gene: TRBJ2-3; D gene: TRBD2; clone size: -; CDR3 DNA: TGTGCCAGCAGTTTATGGCGCGGGGGGTCGGGGGATACGCAGTATTTT; CDR3 protein: CASSLWRGGSGDTQYF
V gene: TRBV7-3; J gene: TRBJ2-1; D gene: TRBD2; clone size: few; CDR3 DNA: TGTGCCAGCAGCCCCCTTACGGGACTAGCGATTAATGAGCAGTTCTTC; CDR3 protein: CASSPLTGLAINEQFF
V gene: TRBV4-2; J gene: TRBJ1-5; D gene: -; clone size: few; CDR3 DNA: TGTGCCAGCAGCCAAGATAGGCAGACTAATCAGCCCCAGCATTTT; CDR3 protein: CASSQDRQTNQPQHF
V gene: TRBV12-3/TRBV12-4; J gene: TRBJ2-1; D gene: TRBD1; clone size: -; CDR3 DNA: TGTGCCAGCCAGGAGGCGGGACAGGGGTCCAATGAGCAGTTCTTC; CDR3 protein: CASQEAGQGSNEQFF
V gene: TRBV20-1; J gene: TRBJ1-1; D gene: -; clone size: few; CDR3 DNA: TGCAGTGCTAGAGGGGGGTACACTGAAGCTTTCTTT; CDR3 protein: CSARGGYTEAFF
V gene: TRBV20-1; J gene: TRBJ2-4; D gene: TRBD1; clone size: -; CDR3 DNA: TGCAGTGCTAGAGACCCGAGCACCGCAGGGGGCATTCAGTACTTC; CDR3 protein: CSARDPSTAGGIQYF
V gene: TRBV11-2; J gene: TRBJ2-1; D gene: -; clone size: -; CDR3 DNA: TGTGCCAGCTCCCGGTGGGGGCTTAGCTCCTACAATGAGCAGTTCTTC; CDR3 protein: CASSRWGLSSYNEQFF
V gene: TRBV5-1; J gene: TRBJ2-1; D gene: TRBD2; clone size: -; CDR3 DNA: TGCGCCAGCAGCTTGGAGCTGCCTAGCGGCTCCTACAATGAGCAGTTCTTC; CDR3 protein: CASSLELPSGSYNEQFF
V gene: TRBV2; J gene: TRBJ1-5; D gene: -; clone size: -; CDR3 DNA: TGTGCCAGTGGGCAGTCGAACAATCAGCCCCAGCATTTT; CDR3 protein: CASGQSNNQPQHF
V gene: TRBV6-1; J gene: TRBJ2-5; D gene: TRBD2; clone size: few; CDR3 DNA: TGTGCCAGCAGCCCAGCGGGGGGGGGGACCCAGTACTTC; CDR3 protein: CASSPAGGGTQYF
V gene: TRBV6-2/TRBV6-3; J gene: TRBJ2-3; D gene: -; clone size: -; CDR3 DNA: TGTGCCAGCAGTTACCGAGCGGCAGATACGCAGTATTTT; CDR3 protein: CASSYRAADTQYF
V gene: TRBV6-5; J gene: TRBJ2-7; D gene: -; clone size: -; CDR3 DNA: TGTGCCAGCAGCAATATCGGGGCTCAGGAACTCCGCGAGCAGTACTTC; CDR3 protein: CASSNIGAQELREQYF
V gene: TRBV9; J gene: TRBJ1-1; D gene: -; clone size: -; CDR3 DNA: TGTGCCAGCAGCGGACCTGGGGTGGAGGAAGCTTTCTTT; CDR3 protein: CASSGPGVEEAFF
V gene: TRBV12-3/TRBV12-4; J gene: TRBJ2-7; D gene: -; clone size: -; CDR3 DNA: TGTGCCAGCAGTTTAGCGCCTTCCTCCTACGAGCAGTACTTC; CDR3 protein: CASSLAPSSYEQYF
V gene: TRBV5-5; J gene: TRBJ1-2; D gene: -; clone size: -; CDR3 DNA: TGTGCCAGCGGGATATTCGGAGGTGTGGACACCTTC; CDR3 protein: CASGIFGGVDTF
V gene: TRBV20-1; J gene: TRBJ2-7; D gene: TRBD2; clone size: few; CDR3 DNA: TGCAGTGCTAGTGGCGGGGGCTACGAGCAGTACTTC; CDR3 protein: CSASGGGYEQYF
V gene: TRBV27; J gene: TRBJ2-5; D gene: -; clone size: few; CDR3 DNA: TGTGCCAGCAGTCCTTGGCTGGGGACGGGTGAGACCCAGTACTTC; CDR3 protein: CASSPWLGTGETQYF
V gene: TRBV20-1; J gene: TRBJ1-2; D gene: -; clone size: few; CDR3 DNA: TGCAGTGCTAGCCGTTACCCGAAGAACTATGGCTACACCTTC; CDR3 protein: CSASRYPKNYGYTF
V gene: TRBV7-2; J gene: TRBJ1-5; D gene: -; clone size: few; CDR3 DNA: TGTGCCAGCAGCCCCTCTAGCAATCAGCCCCAGCATTTT; CDR3 protein: CASSPSSNQPQHF